This T cell receptor beta chain was captured in a study of OX40 agonist ivuxolimab in advanced cancers. The CDR3 is 15 residues long. The V end lost 5 bases, the J end lost 0 bases, and 13 bases lay between the germline ends. Looked up from germline, CDR1 is SGHTA and CDR2 is FQGNSA. The repertoire was sequenced with immunoSEQ multiplex PCR; TCRdb's copy has only in-frame clones and lacks some. The table has almost 90,000 clones, approximately 91% seen once; the top ten hold 0.7% to 0.9%. The chain couples TRBV7-2 to TRBJ2-5; D might be TRBD1 (6 bases). This clonotype was obtained from an adult with an advanced solid tumor such as melanoma, head and neck, liver or kidney cancer. The specimen was CD4+ or CD8+ T cells sorted from blood, collected in a trial of the OX40 agonist ivuxolimab. Written as DNA, the CDR3 is TGTGCCAGCAGCCAAGGACAGACGTACCAAGAGACCCAGTACTTC. Translated, it gives CASSQGQTYQETQYF.